These 13 T cell receptor beta chains originate from one sample sequenced in a study of T cell changes during pregnancy in multiple sclerosis (dated by TCRdb to 2018 to 2020). The method behind the library was the immunoSEQ multiplex PCR assay. TCRdb took this table from immuneACCESS and kept in-frame rearrangements with V and J called. Such tables lack part of the clones; where checked against another copy, unresolved V genes explain under half of the gap, and the rest is unexplained. The sample table shows fewer than 90,000 clones, and over 90% are seen once. Together, the top ten hold roughly 0.81% of the sample. The specimen comprised peripheral blood, sampled in the third trimester of pregnancy. All receptors come from a female donor with multiple sclerosis, enrolled in a pregnancy study.

The chain links TRBV9 to TRBJ2-1, with TRBD2 matching 11 bases. CDR3 length: 16 amino acids. V lost 3 bases and J lost 4; bases outside the gene matches: 6. CDR1 is SGDLS and CDR2 is YYNGEE in the germline V gene. CDR3 nucleotide sequence: TGTGCCAGCAGCGCGCGACTAGCGGGATATTACAATGAGCAGTTCTTC. It is translated as CASSARLAGYYNEQFF.

The rearrangement uses TRBV7-9 and TRBJ2-7; 7 nucleotides align to TRBD1. Germline V gene sequence: CDR1 SEHNR, CDR2 FQNEAQ (reference sequence). CDR3 size: 15 residues. The junction had 8 bases not matched to a gene; V was cut back by 5 bases and J by 1 base. This CDR3 reads CASSPGTVKSYEQYF. CDR3 coding DNA: TGTGCCAGCAGCCCGGGGACAGTGAAATCCTACGAGCAGTACTTC. The full variable domain, completed using reference TRBV7-9 and TRBJ2-7, is DTGVSQNPRHKITKRGQNVTFRCDPISEHNRLYWYRQTLGQGPEFLTYFQNEAQLEKSRLLSDRFSAERPKGSFSTLEIQRTEQGDSAMYLCASSPGTVKSYEQYFGPGTRLTVT.

This clone has a single count. The rearrangement uses TRBV11-2 and TRBJ1-1, with a weak D call TRBD1 (5 bases). CDR3 length equals 13 residues. Germline-derived CDR1 and CDR2 are SGHAT and FQNNGV. Trimming removed 2 bases at V and 7 bases at J, with 11 bases between. This CDR3 reads CASSLRPRGEAFF. Here the CDR3 DNA reads TGTGCCAGCAGCTTACGACCTAGGGGTGAAGCTTTCTTT.

V and J are TRBV6-5 and TRBJ1-2; 7 bases are shared with TRBD1. CDR3 length: 13 residues. Trimming at V came to 2 bases and at J to 8 bases, leaving 5 bases not matched to a gene. The V gene's germline CDR1 is MNHEY and CDR2 SVGAGI. Written as DNA, the CDR3 is TGTGCCAGCAGTTACCCGACAGGGCGCGGCTACACCTTC. Protein sequence: CASSYPTGRGYTF.

The chain uses TRBV7-3 and TRBJ2-7, with D possibly being TRBD1 (5 bases). The CDR3 runs to 11 residues. Trimming cost V 6 bases and J 11 bases, with 14 bases left between them. Germline V CDR1 and CDR2: SGHTA, FQGTGA. As DNA, the CDR3 is TGTGCCAGCAGTTCAACAGGTGACAAGTACTTC. This translates into CASSSTGDKYF.

This clone was observed once. V and J are TRBV7-2 and TRBJ2-7; 7 bases are shared with TRBD2. Trimming at V came to 4 bases and at J to 6 bases, leaving 6 bases not matched to a gene. The length of the CDR3 is 13 residues. Germline V CDR1 and CDR2: SGHTA, FQGNSA. The CDR3 DNA reads TGTGCCAGCAGCTCCCGGGCTAGCGGCGAGCAGTACTTC. It codes for CASSSRASGEQYF.

The chain uses TRBV19 and TRBJ1-3, with D tentatively TRBD1 (6 bases). The CDR3 loop spans 15 amino acids. The V end was cut by 3 bases, the J end by 1 base, with 10 bases between. Germline CDR1 and CDR2: LNHDA and SQIVND (reference sequence). The CDR3, as DNA: TGTGCCAGTAGTATCCGGGGGGCTTCTGGAAACACCATATATTTT. It translates to CASSIRGASGNTIYF. Full variable domain (rest looked up from reference TRBV19 and TRBJ1-3): DGGITQSPKYLFRKEGQNVTLSCEQNLNHDAMYWYRQDPGQGLRLIYYSQIVNDFQKGDIAEGYSVSREKKESFPLTVTSAQKNPTAFYLCASSIRGASGNTIYFGEGSWLTVV.

The gene calls are TRBV7-8 and TRBJ2-5, with D possibly TRBD2 on 6 matching bases. Trimming took off 5 bases at V and 5 bases at J, with 24 bases between the two ends. The CDR3 is made up of 17 amino acids. CDR1 is SGHVS, CDR2 FQNEAQ, per germline. The CDR3 DNA follows: TGTGCCAGCAGCCTGGGACTCCCTGGGCGAGGATCCGAGACCCAGTACTTC. Translated, it gives CASSLGLPGRGSETQYF.

The chain carries TRBV6-1 and TRBJ1-1; 9 nucleotides align to TRBD1. There are 14 residues in the CDR3. The germline CDR1 and CDR2 sequences are MNHNS and SASEGT. With V trimmed by 3 bases and J by 4 bases, 3 bases remained unmatched. The CDR3 nucleotides are TGTGCCAGCAGTGAGACAGGGGGGGTCACTGAAGCTTTCTTT. Residues: CASSETGGVTEAFF.

The rearrangement joins TRBV6-5 to TRBJ2-5; TRBD2 agrees at 8 bases. The CDR3 has 16 residues. Germline V lookup: CDR1 MNHEY, CDR2 SVGAGI. The V gene end was trimmed by 2 bases and the J gene end by 4 bases; junction bases not matched to a gene: 9. The CDR3 coding sequence is TGTGCCAGCAGTTACCTTAAGCGCGGGAGGCCAGAGACCCAGTACTTC. It encodes CASSYLKRGRPETQYF.

The V call is TRBV11-3, the J call TRBJ2-1, with D tentatively TRBD2 (5 bases). Trimming took 4 bases from V and 3 from J, leaving 16 bases between them. Germline assignment: CDR1 SGHNT and CDR2 YENEEA. CDR3 length equals 16 residues. CDR3 bases: TGTGCCAGCAGCTCTAGGGTACTAGGAGGCTACAATGAGCAGTTCTTC. It is translated as CASSSRVLGGYNEQFF.

Worth noting for this clone: Other DNA sequences in the sample encode the same CDR3. The chain couples TRBV7-2 to TRBJ2-2; TRBD2 might be the D (5 bases). This CDR3 is 14 amino acids long. V lost 5 bases, J lost 1 base, and 8 bases lay in between. Germline CDR1 and CDR2: SGHTA and FQGNSA. The CDR3 DNA follows: TGTGCCAGCAGCCTAGGACTGAACACCGGGGAGCTGTTTTTT. Encoded protein: CASSLGLNTGELFF.

This sequence joins TRBV11-3 and TRBJ2-3; tentative D call: TRBD1 (5 bases). The V gene's germline CDR1 is SGHNT and CDR2 YENEEA. Trimming pared 8 bases from V and 4 bases from J, leaving 19 bases between. The CDR3 length is 15 residues. CDR3 coding DNA: TGTGCCAGCCCTAACCCCCCAGGGTGGGCAGATACGCAGTATTTT. This codes for CASPNPPGWADTQYF.